Listed below are T cell receptor beta chains from one sample, sequenced in a study of Tregs in tolerant kidney transplant recipients. Assay: immunoSEQ multiplex PCR; the TCRdb copy retains only in-frame clones and omits some. The sample contains about 21,000 clones, 65% to 85% of which appear only once. The material was CD8+ T cells from blood (PBMCs), obtained 6 months after the transplant. These receptors were obtained from a human patient who received a combined kidney and bone marrow transplant. Some T cells may arise from the graft donor. The CDR3 runs from the conserved cysteine through the conserved F or W. A D gene is named only where the DNA matches it firmly. A clone size is listed for some rows: how often the clone was seen (once, few, many), or a class if it is expanded.

TRBD2	TRBJ2-3	TRBV7-2	-	TGTGCCAGCAGCTTAGTGCTAGCGGACACAGATACGCAGTATTTT	CASSLVLADTDTQYF
TRBD1	TRBJ2-6	TRBV27	-	TGTGCCAGCAGCCATCGGGACAGTAACACTGGGGCCAACGTCCTGACTTTC	CASSHRDSNTGANVLTF
-	TRBJ2-2	TRBV5-6	-	TGTGCCAGCACCCTTCTGGCGGGTACCGGGGAGCTGTTTTTT	CASTLLAGTGELFF
TRBD2	TRBJ2-7	TRBV4-3	-	TGCGCCAGCAGCCCTAGCGGGGGGAACTTCTACGAGCAGTACTTC	CASSPSGGNFYEQYF
TRBD2	TRBJ2-2	TRBV28	once	TGTGCCAGCAGTACTATATTGGGGGGGGGTCCGAACACCGGGGAGCTGTTTTTT	CASSTILGGGPNTGELFF
-	TRBJ2-1	TRBV30	-	TGTGCCTGGAGTGTAGGGGTCAATGAGCAGTTCTTC	CAWSVGVNEQFF
TRBD1	TRBJ1-2	TRBV7-9	once	TGCGCCAGCAGCCAAGTGTCTACAGGGGATGGCTACACCTTC	CASSQVSTGDGYTF
-	TRBJ2-1	TRBV5-5	-	TGTGCCAGCAGCTCCGAGGCGGGGCCTCACAATGAGCAGTTCTTC	CASSSEAGPHNEQFF
TRBD1	TRBJ2-7	TRBV23-1	once	TGCGCCAGCAGTCCTCCGGGACAGGGTAGGTACGAGCAGTACTTC	CASSPPGQGRYEQYF
-	TRBJ2-7	TRBV11-2	-	TGTGCCAGCAGCTTATTATTGAGTCCCTACGAGCAGTACTTC	CASSLLLSPYEQYF